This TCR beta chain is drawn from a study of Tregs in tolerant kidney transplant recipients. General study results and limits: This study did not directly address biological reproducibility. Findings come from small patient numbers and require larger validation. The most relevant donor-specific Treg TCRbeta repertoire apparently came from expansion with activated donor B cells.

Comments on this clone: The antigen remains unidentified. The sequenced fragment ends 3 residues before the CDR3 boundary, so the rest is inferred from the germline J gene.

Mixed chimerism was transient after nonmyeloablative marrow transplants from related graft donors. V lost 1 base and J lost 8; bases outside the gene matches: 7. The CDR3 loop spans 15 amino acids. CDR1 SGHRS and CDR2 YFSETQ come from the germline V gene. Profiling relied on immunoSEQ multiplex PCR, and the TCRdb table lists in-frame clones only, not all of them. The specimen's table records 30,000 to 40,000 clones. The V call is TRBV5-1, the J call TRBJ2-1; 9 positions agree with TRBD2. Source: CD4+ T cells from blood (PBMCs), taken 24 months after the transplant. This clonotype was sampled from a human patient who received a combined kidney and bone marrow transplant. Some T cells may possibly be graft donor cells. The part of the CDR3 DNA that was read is TGCGCCAGCAGCTTGAGAATAGCGGGAGTTGATGAG. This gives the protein CASSLRIAGVDE. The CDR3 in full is CASSLRIAGVDEQFF. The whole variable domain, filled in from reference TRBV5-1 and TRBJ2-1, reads KAGVTQTPRYLIKTRGQQVTLSCSPISGHRSVSWYQQTPGQGLQFLFEYFSETQRNKGNFPGRFSGRQFSNSRSEMNVSTLELGDSALYLCASSLRIAGVDEQFFGPGTRLTVL.